This T cell receptor (beta chain) was obtained from a study of T cell responses to AZD1222 COVID-19 vaccine. General study findings and limits: Mostly white British, mostly female donors; authors suggested clonal diversity may be underestimated. Repertoires were collected only later (after the peak T cell response had occurred).

Sequencing was performed with immunoSEQ multiplex PCR; in TCRdb, only in-frame clones are kept and a portion is missing. Of 100,000 to 150,000 clones in the sample, approximately 88% were seen once. Turning to this clone: As yet, its antigen is unknown.

The receptor comes from an adult in good health. The sequences come from peripheral blood, collected on day 0 of AZD1222 vaccination.

CDR3: CASSMGTEPSSPLHF. CDR3 in DNA: TGTGCCAGTAGTATGGGGACGGAACCTTCGTCACCCCTCCACTTT. This chain uses TRBV19 with TRBJ1-6; a possible D gene is TRBD1 (5 bases). CDR1 and CDR2 (germline): LNHDA, SQIVND (reference sequence). CDR3 size: 15 residues. Between the trimmed V and J ends, which lost 3 bases and 10 bases, there was a span of 16 bases.